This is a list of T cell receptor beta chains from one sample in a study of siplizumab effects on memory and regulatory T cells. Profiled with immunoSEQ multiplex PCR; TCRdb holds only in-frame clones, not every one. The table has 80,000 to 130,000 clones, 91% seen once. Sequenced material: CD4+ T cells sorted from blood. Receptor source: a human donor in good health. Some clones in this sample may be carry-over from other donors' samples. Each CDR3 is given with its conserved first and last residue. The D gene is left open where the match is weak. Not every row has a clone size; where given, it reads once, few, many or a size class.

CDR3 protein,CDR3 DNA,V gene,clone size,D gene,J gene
CASSFGIRNQPQHF,TGTGCCAGCAGCTTCGGGATACGCAATCAGCCCCAGCATTTT,TRBV5-8,few,-,TRBJ1-5
CASSQAGTRQDNEQFF,TGTGCCAGCAGCCAGGCCGGGACTAGGCAGGACAATGAGCAGTTCTTC,TRBV4-2,-,TRBD2,TRBJ2-1
CASSKTRGTDTQYF,TGTGCCAGTAGCAAAACCAGGGGCACAGATACGCAGTATTTT,TRBV19,few,-,TRBJ2-3
CASSFLNNNEKLFF,TGTGCCAGCAGTTTCCTTAATAACAATGAAAAACTGTTTTTT,TRBV27,-,-,TRBJ1-4
CASSSGQRSLNYGYTF,TGCGCCAGCAGCTCCGGACAGCGATCGCTTAACTATGGCTACACCTTC,TRBV5-1,-,-,TRBJ1-2
CASSAAGDYNEQFF,TGCGCCAGCAGTGCAGCGGGTGACTACAATGAGCAGTTCTTC,TRBV10-2,-,-,TRBJ2-1
CASSPSMYGGYTF,TGTGCCAGCAGTCCTTCCATGTACGGTGGCTACACCTTC,TRBV28,-,-,TRBJ1-2
CASSGMVDLTDTQYF,TGCGCCAGCAGCGGGATGGTAGATCTCACAGATACGCAGTATTTT,TRBV5-1,-,-,TRBJ2-3
CASSMRSLGLAGDKTGELFF,TGTGCCAGTAGTATGAGATCTTTGGGACTAGCGGGAGACAAAACCGGGGAGCTGTTTTTT,TRBV19,-,TRBD2,TRBJ2-2
CASSLGGLPTYEQYF,TGTGCCAGCAGTTTAGGGGGGCTCCCCACTTACGAGCAGTACTTC,TRBV5-4,-,-,TRBJ2-7
CASSLGQGGGNIQYF,TGTGCCAGCAGCTTAGGACAGGGTGGGGGGAACATTCAGTACTTC,TRBV7-6,-,-,TRBJ2-4
CASSLSGRARETQYF,TGTGCCAGCAGCTTAAGCGGGAGGGCCCGAGAGACCCAGTACTTC,TRBV5-4,-,TRBD2,TRBJ2-5
CASNRGVDGYTF,TGTGCCAGTAACAGGGGAGTGGATGGCTACACCTTC,TRBV19,-,TRBD1,TRBJ1-2
CASSSRLAGNWPPDTQYF,TGTGCCAGCAGCTCGCGGCTAGCGGGAAATTGGCCCCCAGATACGCAGTATTTT,TRBV11-2,-,TRBD2,TRBJ2-3
CSVRGTMIREQYF,TGCAGCGTCCGCGGGACAATGATCCGTGAGCAGTACTTC,TRBV29-1,-,-,TRBJ2-7
CASSYGREQYF,TGCGCCAGCAGTTATGGTCGGGAGCAGTACTTC,TRBV4-1,-,-,TRBJ2-7
CASSLEFGLDLTYEQYF,TGTGCCAGCAGCTTGGAGTTCGGTCTAGACCTCACTTACGAGCAGTACTTC,TRBV5-6,once,-,TRBJ2-7
CASSFPGRNSYNEQFF,TGTGCCAGCAGCTTTCCGGGACGGAACTCCTACAATGAGCAGTTCTTC,TRBV7-3,-,-,TRBJ2-1
CASSQDRVSGRTRTDTQYF,TGCGCCAGCAGCCAAGATCGGGTTAGCGGGAGGACCCGCACAGATACGCAGTATTTT,TRBV4-1,-,TRBD2,TRBJ2-3